Sequencing of this TCR beta chain was carried out in a study of tissue T cells after allogeneic stem cell transplantation. Regarding the study as a whole: Alloreactivity or antigen specificity of tissue TCRs was not determined; some clones might be host cells. TCR repertoires tracked anatomic similarity, regardless of disease or transplant status. In patients and mice, blood and spleen missed much of tissue repertoire.

This clone was seen just once. The antigen remains undetermined. This CDR3 spans 14 amino acids. Germline CDR1 SNHLY, CDR2 FYNNEI. V was cut by 6 bases and J by 7 bases, with 19 bases left in between. Sequencing of TCRbeta CDR3 at survey depth gave sequences and template counts. Repertoires were generated with immunoSEQ multiplex PCR, while TCRdb's copy carries only in-frame clones and drops some. The data contain 3,500 to 5,000 clones, roughly 70% of them singletons. The TCR was taken from a male donor older than 55 with lung cancer. The chain links TRBV2 to TRBJ2-7; either TRBD1 or TRBD2 may supply D (5 bases each). The input for sequencing was left colon tissue, taken at autopsy. In DNA form, the CDR3 reads TGTGCCAGCAGGGGGGATGGCCTGTATCGGGAGCAGTACTTC. Protein product: CASRGDGLYREQYF.